The entry below gives a single T cell receptor beta chain sequence along with its context. Its specificity is unknown. The data stem from a study of vaccination effects on CD4 cells after COVID-19. Overall study findings and caveats: Clonal contraction was marked in infection- and vaccine-induced clones late after vaccination.

ViraFEST used viral peptide pools to expand antigen-specific CD4+ T cells before sequencing. At the end of 9 to 11 days of culture, CD4+ T cells were isolated. In the vaccine recipients, nucleocapsid antibodies were negative and there was no prior SARS-CoV-2 infection. Cultivation was performed at a few million PBMC per well with roughly 9.1 IU/ml IL-2 and 9 to 10 ug/ml peptides added. Measured with immunoSEQ multiplex PCR; TCRdb has only the in-frame clones, and not every one. This table holds tens of thousands of clones, approximately 76% found once. Sequencing was performed on CD4+ T cells from PBMCs cultured with HCoV-NL63 spike peptides, taken before COVID-19 vaccination. This clonotype was sampled from a human donor who received a COVID-19 vaccine.

The CDR3 DNA follows: TGTGCCAGCAGCTTAGCGGGGCTAAGGGAGACCCAGTACTTC. This translates into CASSLAGLRETQYF. The V gene is TRBV7-2, the J gene TRBJ2-5, with a weak D call TRBD1 (5 bases). The CDR3 is made up of 14 amino acids. Germline V CDR1 and CDR2: SGHTA, FQGNSA. The V gene lost 0 bases and the J gene lost 5 bases, with 10 bases spanning the gap.